One T cell receptor beta chain is described in this entry. The method was immunoSEQ multiplex PCR; TCRdb's version includes in-frame clones alone and lacks a portion of them. This sample yields approximately 52,000 clones, of which about 90% are seen a single time; around 15% belongs to the top ten. The data belong to a study of blood T cell repertoires in COVID-19. Germline V gene data show CDR1 as LNHDA and CDR2 as SQIVND (reference sequence). V shed 4 bases and J 3 bases; nucleotides not matched to a gene: 13. The length of the CDR3 is 17 residues. Sequencing was performed on peripheral blood. The source of this sequence is a human donor with active COVID-19. The donor label of this sample is uncertain. The V gene is TRBV19, the J gene TRBJ2-3; 7 nucleotides match TRBD2. The CDR3 is CASSRRRRLAPTDTQYF. The CDR3 DNA reads TGTGCCAGTAGTAGGAGAAGAAGACTAGCCCCTACAGATACGCAGTATTTT.